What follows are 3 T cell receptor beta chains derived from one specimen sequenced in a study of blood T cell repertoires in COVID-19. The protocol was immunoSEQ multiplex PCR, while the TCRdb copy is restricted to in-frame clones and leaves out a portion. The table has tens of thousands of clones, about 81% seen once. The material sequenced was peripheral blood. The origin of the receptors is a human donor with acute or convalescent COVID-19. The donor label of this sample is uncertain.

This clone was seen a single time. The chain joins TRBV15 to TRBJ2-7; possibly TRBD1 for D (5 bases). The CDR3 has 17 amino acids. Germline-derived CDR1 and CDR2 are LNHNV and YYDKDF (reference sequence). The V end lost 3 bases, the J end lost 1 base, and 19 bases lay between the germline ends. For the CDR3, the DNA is TGTGCCACCAGCAGCGATACCGCGTCGACAGCGTCCTACGAGCAGTACTTC. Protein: CATSSDTASTASYEQYF.

This CDR3 reads CAWSAGTSGVYEQYF. The DNA for the CDR3 is TGTGCCTGGAGCGCTGGGACTAGCGGCGTCTACGAGCAGTACTTC. The chain uses TRBV30 and TRBJ2-7; 11 positions agree with TRBD2. After removal of 3 bases from V and 3 bases from J, the junction contained 7 bases not matched to a gene. Looked up from germline, CDR1 is GTSNPN and CDR2 is SVGIG (reference sequence). This CDR3 is 15 amino acids long.

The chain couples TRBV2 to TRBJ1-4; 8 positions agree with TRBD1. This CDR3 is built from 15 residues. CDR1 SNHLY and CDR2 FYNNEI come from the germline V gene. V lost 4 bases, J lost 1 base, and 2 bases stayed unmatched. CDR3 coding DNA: TGTGCCAGCAGTGGGGACAGGCTAACTAATGAAAAACTGTTTTTT. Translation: CASSGDRLTNEKLFF.